This T cell receptor beta chain stems from a study of T-cell memory formation after mild COVID-19. Using its own MiXCR run on the 5' RACE reads, TCRdb lists one record per CDR3 protein. The table shows about 280,000 distinct CDR3 sequences, with 8% to 9% occurring only once. Notes on the study in general: CD4/CD8 balance held among clones contracting day 15 to 85, and later expanders leaned CD4+. Mostly located in CM and EM were contracting CD4+ clones, with contracting CD8+ clones located in EMRA.

This clonotype was counted only a few times. The target antigen is unknown. CDR3 size: 14 residues. Trimming took 4 bases from V and 5 from J, leaving 12 bases between them. CDR1 and CDR2 (germline): SGDLS, YYNGEE. The sequenced sample consisted of PBMCs or a T cell subset sorted from them (not recorded which). The chain has TRBV9 and TRBJ1-4; no definite D call. The sequence was collected from a man between 18 and 35 years old who had mild COVID-19 (a few samples of this study predate the infection). Cell type and time point are not known. CDR3 nucleotides: TGTGCCAGCAGCTCCCGTTCTTCGAATGAAAAACTGTTTTTT. This encodes CASSSRSSNEKLFF.